The TCR beta chain described here comes from a study of blood T cell repertoires in COVID-19. Germline V gene lookup returns CDR1 LNHDA and CDR2 SQIVND (reference sequence). This CDR3 is built from 16 residues. Between the trimmed V and J ends, which lost 3 bases and 5 bases, there was a span of 16 bases. TCRdb's copy holds only in-frame clones and misses some; the assay was immunoSEQ multiplex PCR. The repertoire holds 83,000 or so clones, with around nine tenths as singletons. What was sequenced was peripheral blood. The chain couples TRBV19 to TRBJ1-4, with D possibly matching TRBD1 (6 bases). This TCR was sampled from an elderly man with active or convalescent COVID-19. The CDR3 nucleotides read TGTGCCAGTAGTATTCGTCAGGGGATGAGAAATGAAAAACTGTTTTTT. It specifies CASSIRQGMRNEKLFF.